This entry features one T cell receptor beta chain sequence. The data belong to a study of blood T cell repertoires in COVID-19. Profiled with immunoSEQ multiplex PCR; TCRdb holds only in-frame clones, not every one. The sample holds about 110,000 clones, less than 80% seen once. The germline V gene has CDR1 DFQATT and CDR2 SNEGSKA (reference sequence). The CDR3 spans 14 residues. The germline V and J ends were trimmed by 3 bases and 4 bases, with 13 bases remaining between them. This receptor was obtained from a man aged 65-85 years with active or convalescent COVID-19. The specimen sequenced was peripheral blood. This chain uses TRBV20-1 with TRBJ2-1; D remains unclear. CDR3: CSASGDKSYNEQFF. The DNA for the CDR3 is TGCAGTGCTAGTGGCGACAAGAGTTACAATGAGCAGTTCTTC.